These T cell receptor beta chains were read from a single sample in a study of post-analysis software for immune sequencing data. TCRdb called the PCR reads again in MiXCR, with one record for every CDR3 protein. The data hold about 770,000 distinct CDR3 sequences, with 35% to 55% observed a single time. The specimen was blood. Receptor source: a girl between 10 and 17 years old with multiple sclerosis. Both conserved end residues are part of each CDR3. D genes are given only for firm matches. Part of the rows lack a size; the others show once, few, many or a class for expanded clones.

d_call: .
clone_size: few
v_call: TRBV28
j_call: TRBJ2-4
cdr3_nt: TGTGCCAGCAGTTTGTCCCAAATAACCCAGTACTTC
cdr3_aa: CASSLSQITQYF

d_call: .
clone_size: few
v_call: TRBV4-3
j_call: TRBJ2-1
cdr3_nt: TGCGCCAGCAGCCAAGCTTGGCGGGCTGACAATGAGCAGTTCTTC
cdr3_aa: CASSQAWRADNEQFF

d_call: .
clone_size: once
v_call: TRBV12-3/TRBV12-4
j_call: TRBJ2-7
cdr3_nt: TGTGCCAGCAGCCCCCGGGGGGCCGAGCAGTACTTC
cdr3_aa: CASSPRGAEQYF

d_call: .
clone_size: few
v_call: TRBV29-1
j_call: TRBJ2-7
cdr3_nt: TGCAGCGCACGGGACGGCTTGGATGAGCAGTACTTC
cdr3_aa: CSARDGLDEQYF

d_call: .
clone_size: .
v_call: TRBV13
j_call: TRBJ2-1
cdr3_nt: TGTGCCAGCGGCCAGTACAATGAGCAGTTCTTC
cdr3_aa: CASGQYNEQFF

d_call: TRBD2
clone_size: .
v_call: TRBV3-1
j_call: TRBJ2-7
cdr3_nt: TGTGCCAGCAGCCAAGATATTAGCGGGGGTCAGGGGCAGTACTTC
cdr3_aa: CASSQDISGGQGQYF

d_call: TRBD2
clone_size: few
v_call: TRBV20-1
j_call: TRBJ2-7
cdr3_nt: TGCAGTGCTAATCCCCTAGCGGGAGCAACCTACGAGCAGTACTTC
cdr3_aa: CSANPLAGATYEQYF

d_call: TRBD1
clone_size: .
v_call: TRBV7-8
j_call: TRBJ1-5
cdr3_nt: TGTGCCAACAGCTACGGGGAGACAGGGTGGCATCAGCCCCAGCATTTT
cdr3_aa: CANSYGETGWHQPQHF

d_call: .
clone_size: .
v_call: TRBV27
j_call: TRBJ1-5
cdr3_nt: TGTGCCAGCAGTTTCAACGGAATAAGCAATCAGCCCCAGCATTTT
cdr3_aa: CASSFNGISNQPQHF

d_call: .
clone_size: .
v_call: TRBV11-2
j_call: TRBJ2-4
cdr3_nt: TGTGCCAGCAGCTCGCCCAAGTCGGGAAGGGCCAAAAACATTCAGTACTTC
cdr3_aa: CASSSPKSGRAKNIQYF

d_call: .
clone_size: .
v_call: TRBV7-9
j_call: TRBJ2-7
cdr3_nt: TGTGCCAGCAGCCCCTTCTTTCTCCACGAGCAGTACTTC
cdr3_aa: CASSPFFLHEQYF

d_call: TRBD1
clone_size: few
v_call: TRBV7-2
j_call: TRBJ2-5
cdr3_nt: TGTGCCAGCCAACCAGACAGGGGGGTTTGGGAGACCCAGTACTTC
cdr3_aa: CASQPDRGVWETQYF

d_call: .
clone_size: many
v_call: TRBV20-1
j_call: TRBJ2-7
cdr3_nt: TGCAGTGCTAGAGAGGGAGACCTGTACTCCTACGAGCAGTACTTC
cdr3_aa: CSAREGDLYSYEQYF

d_call: .
clone_size: .
v_call: TRBV27
j_call: TRBJ2-5
cdr3_nt: TGTGCCAGCAGTTTACAGGTCGCAGCCCAAGAGACCCAGTACTTC
cdr3_aa: CASSLQVAAQETQYF

d_call: .
clone_size: .
v_call: TRBV10-3
j_call: TRBJ1-5
cdr3_nt: TGTGCCACGGCGGAGGGGATAAGCAATCAGCCCCAGCATTTT
cdr3_aa: CATAEGISNQPQHF

d_call: TRBD1
clone_size: .
v_call: TRBV5-1
j_call: TRBJ2-7
cdr3_nt: TGCGCCAGCAGCTTGGACGCAGATGGGGGACAGGGCCTCTACGAGCAGTACTTC
cdr3_aa: CASSLDADGGQGLYEQYF

d_call: .
clone_size: .
v_call: TRBV20-1
j_call: TRBJ1-5
cdr3_nt: TGCAGTGCTCAAGGACCTGAACCGGGCAATCAGCCCCAGCATTTT
cdr3_aa: CSAQGPEPGNQPQHF

d_call: TRBD1
clone_size: .
v_call: TRBV7-2
j_call: TRBJ2-4
cdr3_nt: TGTGCCAGCAGCTCGCAGGGGGCGCAAAACATTCAGTACTTC
cdr3_aa: CASSSQGAQNIQYF

d_call: TRBD2
clone_size: .
v_call: TRBV4-3
j_call: TRBJ2-5
cdr3_nt: TGCGCCAGCAGCCAAGATCTTGGATCGGGGGGGGAGACCCAGTACTTC
cdr3_aa: CASSQDLGSGGETQYF

d_call: .
clone_size: .
v_call: TRBV3-1
j_call: TRBJ2-3
cdr3_nt: TGTGCCAGCAGCCAAGATTTCGACACAGATACGCAGTATTTT
cdr3_aa: CASSQDFDTDTQYF

d_call: TRBD1
clone_size: few
v_call: TRBV10-3
j_call: TRBJ2-7
cdr3_nt: TGTGCCATCAGCACGGACAGGGACTACGAGCAGTACTTC
cdr3_aa: CAISTDRDYEQYF

d_call: .
clone_size: .
v_call: TRBV5-1
j_call: TRBJ2-7
cdr3_nt: TGCGCCAGCAGCACAACAGGGCTTGGACCCTACGAGCAGTACTTC
cdr3_aa: CASSTTGLGPYEQYF

d_call: .
clone_size: .
v_call: TRBV11-3
j_call: TRBJ1-1
cdr3_nt: TGTGCCACCTCTCCTGGCAGAATGAACACTGAAGCTTTCTTT
cdr3_aa: CATSPGRMNTEAFF

d_call: .
clone_size: .
v_call: TRBV4-3
j_call: TRBJ2-3
cdr3_nt: TGCGCCAGCAGCCTTTACCCCACAGGCATCACAGATACGCAGTATTTT
cdr3_aa: CASSLYPTGITDTQYF

d_call: .
clone_size: .
v_call: TRBV12-3/TRBV12-4
j_call: TRBJ2-3
cdr3_nt: TGTGCCAGCAGAAAGACAGGAGGCACAGATACGCAGTATTTT
cdr3_aa: CASRKTGGTDTQYF

d_call: TRBD2
clone_size: many
v_call: TRBV9
j_call: TRBJ2-3
cdr3_nt: TGTGCCAGCAGCGTAGTTTTAGCGGGAGGAGGAGATACGCAGTATTTT
cdr3_aa: CASSVVLAGGGDTQYF

d_call: .
clone_size: .
v_call: TRBV6-5
j_call: TRBJ1-6
cdr3_nt: TGTGCCAGCTGGAGGGACCCATCCTCCGGGTTCCACTTT
cdr3_aa: CASWRDPSSGFHF

d_call: TRBD1
clone_size: .
v_call: TRBV7-2
j_call: TRBJ1-1
cdr3_nt: TGTGCCAGCAGCCCATCGGGACAGGTGGGGAGAGCTTTCTTT
cdr3_aa: CASSPSGQVGRAFF

d_call: TRBD2
clone_size: few
v_call: TRBV7-9
j_call: TRBJ2-5
cdr3_nt: TGTGCCAGCAGCTTCAACATTCGGGGACTAGAGGGCCAAGAGACCCAGTACTTC
cdr3_aa: CASSFNIRGLEGQETQYF

d_call: .
clone_size: .
v_call: TRBV12-3/TRBV12-4
j_call: TRBJ2-1
cdr3_nt: TGTGCCAGCAGTCTAGATAGGGATGAGCAGTTCTTC
cdr3_aa: CASSLDRDEQFF

d_call: TRBD2
clone_size: .
v_call: TRBV13
j_call: TRBJ2-3
cdr3_nt: TGTGCCAGCAGCTTAGACGGTGCGGGAGCATCAGATACGCAGTATTTT
cdr3_aa: CASSLDGAGASDTQYF

d_call: TRBD2
clone_size: .
v_call: TRBV5-1
j_call: TRBJ2-1
cdr3_nt: TGCGCCAGCAGCTTCGGGACTAGCGGGAGCGATGAGCAGTTCTTC
cdr3_aa: CASSFGTSGSDEQFF

d_call: .
clone_size: few
v_call: TRBV7-2
j_call: TRBJ2-5
cdr3_nt: TGTGCCAGCAGCTTCCGCGACCTACAAGAGACCCAGTACTTC
cdr3_aa: CASSFRDLQETQYF

d_call: TRBD2
clone_size: .
v_call: TRBV19
j_call: TRBJ2-2
cdr3_nt: TGTGCCAGTAGTATCTATGGCGGGAGTGGTGTCTCCGGGGAGCTGTTTTTT
cdr3_aa: CASSIYGGSGVSGELFF

d_call: TRBD2
clone_size: .
v_call: TRBV7-8
j_call: TRBJ2-7
cdr3_nt: TGTGCCAGCAGCCCGGGGACTAGCGTCTCCGAGCAGTACTTC
cdr3_aa: CASSPGTSVSEQYF

d_call: TRBD1
clone_size: .
v_call: TRBV14
j_call: TRBJ2-1
cdr3_nt: TGTGCCAGCAGCCAAGACTCAGGGGGCTTCTATGAGCAGTTCTTC
cdr3_aa: CASSQDSGGFYEQFF

d_call: .
clone_size: .
v_call: TRBV27
j_call: TRBJ2-5
cdr3_nt: TGTGCCAGCAGTGCCCGGGACGGCCTTGGGGAGACCCAGTACTTC
cdr3_aa: CASSARDGLGETQYF

d_call: TRBD2
clone_size: .
v_call: TRBV6-5
j_call: TRBJ2-7
cdr3_nt: TGTGCCAGCAGTTCTCGACCAGCGGGATATTACGAGCAGTACTTC
cdr3_aa: CASSSRPAGYYEQYF

d_call: .
clone_size: .
v_call: TRBV5-1
j_call: TRBJ1-2
cdr3_nt: TGCGCCAGCAGCTTGGCAGGGGATCGCGGCTACACCTTC
cdr3_aa: CASSLAGDRGYTF

d_call: .
clone_size: .
v_call: TRBV12-3/TRBV12-4
j_call: TRBJ1-1
cdr3_nt: TGTGCCAGCACAACAGGACCTGAAGCTTTCTTT
cdr3_aa: CASTTGPEAFF

d_call: TRBD2
clone_size: .
v_call: TRBV27
j_call: TRBJ2-7
cdr3_nt: TGTGCCAGCAGTTCCCTTTCTAGCGGGCGAGGCCACGAGCAGTACTTC
cdr3_aa: CASSSLSSGRGHEQYF

d_call: .
clone_size: .
v_call: TRBV7-9
j_call: TRBJ2-5
cdr3_nt: TGTGCCAGCAGCTACCTCGGGGGACAGCAAGAGACCCAGTACTTC
cdr3_aa: CASSYLGGQQETQYF

d_call: .
clone_size: .
v_call: TRBV27
j_call: TRBJ1-6
cdr3_nt: TGTGCCAGCAGTTTTGGGGCCCCCCTTTCACCCCTCCACTTT
cdr3_aa: CASSFGAPLSPLHF

d_call: .
clone_size: few
v_call: TRBV7-8
j_call: TRBJ2-7
cdr3_nt: TGTGCCAGCAGACAACTCCAGGGCCCCTCCTACGAGCAGTACTTC
cdr3_aa: CASRQLQGPSYEQYF

d_call: .
clone_size: .
v_call: TRBV4-1
j_call: TRBJ1-2
cdr3_nt: TGCGCCAGCAGCCAAGAAGGGGAGATCTATGGCTACACCTTC
cdr3_aa: CASSQEGEIYGYTF

d_call: TRBD2
clone_size: .
v_call: TRBV4-1
j_call: TRBJ2-3
cdr3_nt: TGCGCCAGCAGCCAAGGCGCTAGCGGGATTTCCACAGATACGCAGTATTTT
cdr3_aa: CASSQGASGISTDTQYF

d_call: TRBD1
clone_size: many
v_call: TRBV12-3/TRBV12-4
j_call: TRBJ2-7
cdr3_nt: TGTGCCAGCAGCCCGACCGGGACAGGGGACTACGAGCAGTACTTC
cdr3_aa: CASSPTGTGDYEQYF

d_call: .
clone_size: .
v_call: TRBV5-1
j_call: TRBJ2-3
cdr3_nt: TGCGCCAGCAGCTCCGTACAGGGCGGTACAGATACGCAGTATTTT
cdr3_aa: CASSSVQGGTDTQYF

d_call: .
clone_size: .
v_call: TRBV12-3/TRBV12-4
j_call: TRBJ2-1
cdr3_nt: TGTGCCAGCAGTTTAAGGGGGACTGCTTCCTACAATGAGCAGTTCTTC
cdr3_aa: CASSLRGTASYNEQFF

d_call: .
clone_size: .
v_call: TRBV28
j_call: TRBJ2-7
cdr3_nt: TGTGCCATCTTTGACAGCCGCGAGCAGTACTTC
cdr3_aa: CAIFDSREQYF

d_call: .
clone_size: few
v_call: TRBV7-9
j_call: TRBJ2-1
cdr3_nt: TGTGCCAGCAGCTTGGGGGACGGCCCTGGGTACAATGAGCAGTTCTTC
cdr3_aa: CASSLGDGPGYNEQFF

d_call: TRBD1
clone_size: .
v_call: TRBV20-1
j_call: TRBJ1-5
cdr3_nt: TGCAGTGCAGACCGGACAGGGGGCAATCAGCCCCAGCATTTT
cdr3_aa: CSADRTGGNQPQHF

d_call: TRBD2
clone_size: .
v_call: TRBV20-1
j_call: TRBJ2-3
cdr3_nt: TGCAGTGCTCTGGGAGGGAGCACAGATACGCAGTATTTT
cdr3_aa: CSALGGSTDTQYF

d_call: .
clone_size: .
v_call: TRBV20-1
j_call: TRBJ2-5
cdr3_nt: TGCAGTGCTAGGGTAGTGAATCTGGGCCAGACCCAGTACTTC
cdr3_aa: CSARVVNLGQTQYF

d_call: TRBD2
clone_size: few
v_call: TRBV12-3/TRBV12-4
j_call: TRBJ2-3
cdr3_nt: TGTGCCAGCAGTGCTGACGGACTAGCTCGTGGAACAGATACGCAGTATTTT
cdr3_aa: CASSADGLARGTDTQYF

d_call: TRBD2
clone_size: few
v_call: TRBV9
j_call: TRBJ2-7
cdr3_nt: TGTGCCAGCAGCGTAAATAAGGGACTAGCGGGAAGTCACGAGCAGTACTTC
cdr3_aa: CASSVNKGLAGSHEQYF